Listed below are T cell receptor beta chains from one sample, sequenced in a study of shared clonotypes between healthy human individuals. Clones were read by immunoSEQ multiplex PCR, and TCRdb kept only the in-frame ones, dropping some. The sample yields a few million clones, 85% to 95% seen once. Input material: naive CD4+ T cells sorted from blood. These TCRs come from a man between 18 and 35 years old in good health. The CDR3 runs from the conserved cysteine through the conserved F or W. The order of the fields is V gene, D gene, J gene, clone size, CDR3 protein, CDR3 DNA. The D gene is left open where the match is weak. Size is omitted from some rows. Given values are once, few, many or a class for expanded clones.

TRBV30	.	TRBJ1-1	.	CAWQQDMNTEAFF	TGTGCCTGGCAACAGGACATGAACACTGAAGCTTTCTTT
TRBV6-6	TRBD1	TRBJ1-6	once	CASSYRDRVGSPLHF	TGTGCCAGCAGTTACCGGGACAGGGTTGGTTCACCCCTCCACTTT
TRBV29-1	TRBD1	TRBJ1-6	.	CSVRDSGNSPLHF	TGCAGCGTCCGGGACAGCGGGAATTCACCCCTCCACTTT
TRBV27	.	TRBJ1-5	.	CASSRGGNQPQHF	TGTGCCAGTTCGCGGGGAGGCAATCAGCCCCAGCATTTT
TRBV6-1	.	TRBJ2-3	.	CASSEGARTDTQYF	TGTGCCAGCAGTGAGGGGGCCCGCACAGATACGCAGTATTTT
TRBV14	.	TRBJ2-7	.	CASSQDGGTAVWYEQYF	TGTGCCAGCAGCCAAGATGGAGGGACAGCGGTGTGGTACGAGCAGTACTTC
TRBV2	.	TRBJ2-7	.	CASSVESGGSYEQYF	TGTGCCAGCAGTGTCGAGTCTGGAGGGTCCTACGAGCAGTACTTC
TRBV5-1	TRBD2	TRBJ2-1	once	CASSLPLERGGMYEQFF	TGCGCCAGCAGCTTGCCCCTAGAGCGGGGGGGCATGTATGAGCAGTTCTTC
TRBV6-5	.	TRBJ2-3	.	CASSSGLFLSTDTQYF	TGTGCCAGCAGTTCGGGACTCTTTCTTAGCACAGATACGCAGTATTTT
TRBV6-5	.	TRBJ1-6	.	CASSTGSRSPLHF	TGTGCCAGCAGTACTGGAAGCCGTTCACCCCTCCACTTT
TRBV28	.	TRBJ2-2	.	CASSFWTGNTGELFF	TGTGCCAGCAGTTTTTGGACGGGAAACACCGGGGAGCTGTTTTTT
TRBV30	.	TRBJ1-1	few	CAWSVVRGNTEAFF	TGTGCCTGGAGTGTAGTTCGGGGGAACACTGAAGCTTTCTTT
TRBV27	TRBD1	TRBJ2-2	.	CASSPNKPTGGPGELFF	TGTGCCAGCAGTCCAAACAAGCCGACAGGGGGCCCCGGGGAGCTGTTTTTT
TRBV7-9	TRBD1	TRBJ2-1	.	CASSFGQGAYNEQFF	TGTGCCAGCAGTTTCGGACAGGGGGCCTACAATGAGCAGTTCTTC
TRBV11-1	TRBD2	TRBJ2-1	.	CASSPAGKRNEQFF	TGTGCCAGCAGCCCAGCGGGGAAAAGGAATGAGCAGTTCTTC
TRBV19	.	TRBJ2-1	.	CASSITAGDNEQFF	TGTGCCAGTAGTATAACGGCAGGGGACAATGAGCAGTTCTTC
TRBV28	TRBD1	TRBJ1-4	.	CASGQGATDEKLFF	TGTGCCTCGGGACAGGGGGCGACTGATGAAAAACTGTTTTTT
TRBV7-8	.	TRBJ2-6	.	CASSMISGANVLTF	TGTGCCAGCAGCATGATTTCTGGGGCCAACGTCCTGACTTTC
TRBV6-1	.	TRBJ1-1	few	CASRGNTEAFF	TGTGCCAGCAGGGGGAACACTGAAGCTTTCTTT
TRBV27	TRBD1	TRBJ1-5	.	CASSGTGLDQPQHF	TGTGCCAGCAGTGGGACAGGGTTGGATCAGCCCCAGCATTTT
TRBV5-6	.	TRBJ2-2	.	CASSYGTPTGELFF	TGTGCCAGCAGCTATGGGACTCCAACCGGGGAGCTGTTTTTT
TRBV7-3	.	TRBJ2-7	.	CASSLSGRVYEQYF	TGTGCCAGCAGCTTAAGTGGCAGGGTATACGAGCAGTACTTC
TRBV7-6	.	TRBJ2-7	few	CASSLAGWATRATGEQYF	TGTGCCAGCAGCTTAGCGGGGTGGGCCACTAGGGCCACTGGTGAGCAGTACTTC